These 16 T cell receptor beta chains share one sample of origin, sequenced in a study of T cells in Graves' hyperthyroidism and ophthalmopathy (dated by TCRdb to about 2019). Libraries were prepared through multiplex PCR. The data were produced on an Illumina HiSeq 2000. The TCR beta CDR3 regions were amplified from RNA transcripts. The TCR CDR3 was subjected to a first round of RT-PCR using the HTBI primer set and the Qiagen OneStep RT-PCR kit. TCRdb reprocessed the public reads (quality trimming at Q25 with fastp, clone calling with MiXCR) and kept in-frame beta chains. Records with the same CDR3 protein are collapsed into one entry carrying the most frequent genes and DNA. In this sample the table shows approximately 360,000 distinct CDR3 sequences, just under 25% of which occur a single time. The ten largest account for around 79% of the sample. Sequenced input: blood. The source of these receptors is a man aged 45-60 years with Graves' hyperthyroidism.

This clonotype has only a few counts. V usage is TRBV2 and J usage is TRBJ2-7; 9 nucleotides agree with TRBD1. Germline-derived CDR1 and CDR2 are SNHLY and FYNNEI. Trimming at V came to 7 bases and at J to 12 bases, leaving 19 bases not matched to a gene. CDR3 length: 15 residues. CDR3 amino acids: CASTPTRDRAREGYF. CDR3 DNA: TGTGCCAGCACCCCCACTCGGGACAGGGCTCGCGAGGGGTACTTC.

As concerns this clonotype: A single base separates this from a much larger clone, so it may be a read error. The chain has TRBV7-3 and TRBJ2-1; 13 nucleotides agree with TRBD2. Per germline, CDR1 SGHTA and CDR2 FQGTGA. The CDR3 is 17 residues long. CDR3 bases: TGTGCCAGCACCTTAACCCGGACTAGCGGGAGCTACAATGAGCAGTTCTTC. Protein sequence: CASTLTRTSGSYNEQFF.

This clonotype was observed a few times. CDR3 nucleotide sequence: TGTGCCAGCAGTTCTCTACAGGGGATCGGAAACACCATATATTTT. It is translated as CASSSLQGIGNTIYF. The chain links TRBV11-2 to TRBJ1-3; 7 positions agree with TRBD1. CDR1 is SGHAT and CDR2 is FQNNGV in the germline V gene. V was clipped by 6 bases and J by 4 bases; unmatched bases: 9. The CDR3 is made up of 15 amino acids.

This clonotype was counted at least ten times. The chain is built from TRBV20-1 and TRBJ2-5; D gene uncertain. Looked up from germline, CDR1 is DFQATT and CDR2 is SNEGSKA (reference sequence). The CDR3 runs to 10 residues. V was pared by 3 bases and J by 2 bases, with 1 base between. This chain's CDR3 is CSASQETQYF. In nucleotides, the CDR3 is TGCAGTGCTAGTCAAGAGACCCAGTACTTC.

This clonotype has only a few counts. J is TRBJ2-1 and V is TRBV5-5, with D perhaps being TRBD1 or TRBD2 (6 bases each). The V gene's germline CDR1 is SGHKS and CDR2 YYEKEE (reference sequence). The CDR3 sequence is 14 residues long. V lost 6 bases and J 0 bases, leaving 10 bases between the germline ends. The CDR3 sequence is CASTGARSYNEQFF. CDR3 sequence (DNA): TGTGCCAGCACGGGGGCGCGCTCCTACAATGAGCAGTTCTTC.

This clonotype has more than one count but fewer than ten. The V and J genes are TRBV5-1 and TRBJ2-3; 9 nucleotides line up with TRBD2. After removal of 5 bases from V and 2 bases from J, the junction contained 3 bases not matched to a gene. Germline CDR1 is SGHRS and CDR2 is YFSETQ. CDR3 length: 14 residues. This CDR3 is CASRLAGYTDTQYF. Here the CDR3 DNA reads TGCGCCAGCAGACTAGCGGGCTACACAGATACGCAGTATTTT.

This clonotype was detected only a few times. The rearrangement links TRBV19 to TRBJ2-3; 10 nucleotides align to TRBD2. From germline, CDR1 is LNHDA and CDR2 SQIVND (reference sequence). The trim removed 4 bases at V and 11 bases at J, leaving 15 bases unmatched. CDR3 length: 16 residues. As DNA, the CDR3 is TGTGCCAGTAGTAGGGGTCCCCTAGCGGGAGCAATTGAGCAGTATTTT. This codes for CASSRGPLAGAIEQYF.

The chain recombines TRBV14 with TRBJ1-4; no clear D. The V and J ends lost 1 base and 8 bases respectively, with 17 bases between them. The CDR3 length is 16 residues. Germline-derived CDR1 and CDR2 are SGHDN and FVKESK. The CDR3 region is CASSQGRANLDEKLFF. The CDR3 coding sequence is TGTGCCAGCAGCCAAGGCCGGGCGAATCTCGACGAAAAACTGTTTTTT.

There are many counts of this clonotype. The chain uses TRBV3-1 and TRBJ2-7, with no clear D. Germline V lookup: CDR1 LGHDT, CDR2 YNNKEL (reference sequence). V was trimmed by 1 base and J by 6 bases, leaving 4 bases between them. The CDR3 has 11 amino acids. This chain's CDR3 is CASSQGSEQYF. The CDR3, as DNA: TGTGCCAGCAGCCAAGGGTCCGAGCAGTACTTC.

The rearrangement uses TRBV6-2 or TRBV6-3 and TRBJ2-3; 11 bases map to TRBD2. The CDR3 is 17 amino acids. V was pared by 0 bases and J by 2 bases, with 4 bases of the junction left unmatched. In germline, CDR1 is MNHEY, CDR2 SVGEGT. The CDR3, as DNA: TGTGCCAGCAGTTACTCGTCTAGCGGGAGGCCCACAGATACGCAGTATTTT. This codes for CASSYSSSGRPTDTQYF.

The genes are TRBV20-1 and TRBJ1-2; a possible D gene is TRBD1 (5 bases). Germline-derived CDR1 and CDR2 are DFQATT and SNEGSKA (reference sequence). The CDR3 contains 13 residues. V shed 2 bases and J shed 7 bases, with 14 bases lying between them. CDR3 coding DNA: TGCAGTGCTAGACCGGACACGGCGCCTGGCTACACCTTC. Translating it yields CSARPDTAPGYTF.

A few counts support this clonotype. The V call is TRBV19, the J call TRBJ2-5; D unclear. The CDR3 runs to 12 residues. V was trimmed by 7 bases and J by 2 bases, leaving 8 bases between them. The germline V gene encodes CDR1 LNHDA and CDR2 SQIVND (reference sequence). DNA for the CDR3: TGTGCCAGTATTGGTGAACAAGAGACCCAGTACTTC. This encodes CASIGEQETQYF.

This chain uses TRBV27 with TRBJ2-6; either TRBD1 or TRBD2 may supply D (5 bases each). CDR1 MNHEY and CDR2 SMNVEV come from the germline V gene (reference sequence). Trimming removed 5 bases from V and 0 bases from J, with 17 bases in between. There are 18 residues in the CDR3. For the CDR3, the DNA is TGTGCCAGCAGTGTCTCGAGGGGCGCAGGCTCTGGGGCCAACGTCCTGACTTTC. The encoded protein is CASSVSRGAGSGANVLTF.

Here the CDR3 reads CASRQDRGQVYEQYF. In nucleotides, the CDR3 is TGTGCCAGTAGACAGGACAGGGGGCAGGTCTACGAGCAGTACTTC. The genes are TRBV19 and TRBJ2-7; 11 bases align to TRBD1. The germline V gene encodes CDR1 LNHDA and CDR2 SQIVND (reference sequence). Trimming cost V 6 bases and J 3 bases; bases outside gene matches: 7. This CDR3 is 15 amino acids long.

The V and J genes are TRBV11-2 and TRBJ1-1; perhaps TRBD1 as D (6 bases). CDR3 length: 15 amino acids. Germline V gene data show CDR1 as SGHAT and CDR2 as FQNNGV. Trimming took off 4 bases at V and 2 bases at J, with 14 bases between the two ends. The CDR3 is CASSYQWTVNTEAFF. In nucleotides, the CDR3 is TGTGCCAGCAGCTATCAATGGACAGTCAACACTGAAGCTTTCTTT.

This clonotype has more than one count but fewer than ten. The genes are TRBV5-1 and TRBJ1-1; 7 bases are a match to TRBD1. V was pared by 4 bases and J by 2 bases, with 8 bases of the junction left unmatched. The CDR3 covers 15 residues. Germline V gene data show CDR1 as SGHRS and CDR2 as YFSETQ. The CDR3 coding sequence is TGCGCCAGCAGCCCTCAGGGGGGTTCCAACACTGAAGCTTTCTTT. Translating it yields CASSPQGGSNTEAFF.